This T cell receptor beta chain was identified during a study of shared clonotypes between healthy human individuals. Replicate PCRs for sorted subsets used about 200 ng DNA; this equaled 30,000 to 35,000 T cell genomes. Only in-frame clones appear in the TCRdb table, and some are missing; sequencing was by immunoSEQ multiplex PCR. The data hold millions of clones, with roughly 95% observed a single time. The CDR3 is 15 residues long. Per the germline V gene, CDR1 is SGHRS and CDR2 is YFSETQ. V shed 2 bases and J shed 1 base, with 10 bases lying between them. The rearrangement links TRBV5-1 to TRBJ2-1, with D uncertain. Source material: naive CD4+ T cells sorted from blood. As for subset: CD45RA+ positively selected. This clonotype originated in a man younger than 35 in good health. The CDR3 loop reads CASSLAVASYNEQFF. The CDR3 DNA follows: TGCGCCAGCAGCTTAGCCGTAGCTTCCTACAATGAGCAGTTCTTC.